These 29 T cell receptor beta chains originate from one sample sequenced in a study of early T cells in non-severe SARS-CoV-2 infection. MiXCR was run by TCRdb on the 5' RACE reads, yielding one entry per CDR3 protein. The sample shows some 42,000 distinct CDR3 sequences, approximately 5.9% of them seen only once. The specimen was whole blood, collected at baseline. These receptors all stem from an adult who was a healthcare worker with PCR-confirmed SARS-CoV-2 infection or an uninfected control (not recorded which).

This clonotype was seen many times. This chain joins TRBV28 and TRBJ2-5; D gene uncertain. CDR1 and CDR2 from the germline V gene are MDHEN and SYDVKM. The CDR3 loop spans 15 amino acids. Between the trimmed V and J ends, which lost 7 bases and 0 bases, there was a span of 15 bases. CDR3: CASINTNRYQETQYF. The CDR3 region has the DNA TGTGCCAGCATCAACACGAACCGGTACCAAGAGACCCAGTACTTC.

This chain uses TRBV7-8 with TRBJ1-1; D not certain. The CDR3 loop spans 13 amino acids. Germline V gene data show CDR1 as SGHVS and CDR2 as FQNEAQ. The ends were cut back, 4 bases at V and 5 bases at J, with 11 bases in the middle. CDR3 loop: CASSSSVVTEAFF. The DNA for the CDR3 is TGTGCCAGCAGCTCCTCGGTTGTAACTGAAGCTTTCTTT.

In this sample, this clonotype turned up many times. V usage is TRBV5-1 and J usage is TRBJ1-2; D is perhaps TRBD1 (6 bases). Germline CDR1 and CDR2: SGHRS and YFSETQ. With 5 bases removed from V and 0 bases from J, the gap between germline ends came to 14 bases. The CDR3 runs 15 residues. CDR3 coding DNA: TGCGCCAGCAGTCCCGGAGGGGGTTCTAACTATGGCTACACCTTC. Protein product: CASSPGGGSNYGYTF.

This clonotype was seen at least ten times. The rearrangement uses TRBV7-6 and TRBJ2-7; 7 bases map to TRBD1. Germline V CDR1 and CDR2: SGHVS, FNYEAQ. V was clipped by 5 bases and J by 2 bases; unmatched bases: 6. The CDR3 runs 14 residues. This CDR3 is CASSPWTGPYEQYF. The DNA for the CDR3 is TGTGCCAGCAGCCCCTGGACAGGCCCCTACGAGCAGTACTTC.

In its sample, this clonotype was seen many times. CDR3 sequence reads: CASSFPGPTGELFF. CDR3 bases: TGTGCCAGCAGCTTCCCAGGGCCCACCGGGGAGCTGTTTTTT. The chain uses TRBV7-9 and TRBJ2-2; perhaps TRBD1 as D (5 bases). Germline V lookup: CDR1 SEHNR, CDR2 FQNEAQ (reference sequence). V lost 3 bases to trimming and J lost 4 bases, with 9 bases between them. This CDR3 is 14 amino acids long. Combining the CDR3 with reference TRBV7-9 and TRBJ2-2 gives the whole variable domain DTGVSQNPRHKITKRGQNVTFRCDPISEHNRLYWYRQTLGQGPEFLTYFQNEAQLEKSRLLSDRFSAERPKGSFSTLEIQRTEQGDSAMYLCASSFPGPTGELFFGEGSRLTVL.

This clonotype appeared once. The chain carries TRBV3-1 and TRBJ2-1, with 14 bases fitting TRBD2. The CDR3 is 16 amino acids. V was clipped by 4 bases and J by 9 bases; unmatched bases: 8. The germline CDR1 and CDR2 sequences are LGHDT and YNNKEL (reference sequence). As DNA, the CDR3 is TGTGCCAGCAGCCCCAGGACTAGCGGGGGGCTCACTGAGCAGTTCTTC. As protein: CASSPRTSGGLTEQFF.

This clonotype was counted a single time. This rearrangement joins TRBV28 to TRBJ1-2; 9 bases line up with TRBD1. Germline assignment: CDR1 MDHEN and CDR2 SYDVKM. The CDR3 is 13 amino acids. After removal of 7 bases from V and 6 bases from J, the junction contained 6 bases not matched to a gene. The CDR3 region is CASTGTGSHGYTF. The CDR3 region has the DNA TGTGCCAGCACCGGGACAGGGAGCCATGGCTACACCTTC.

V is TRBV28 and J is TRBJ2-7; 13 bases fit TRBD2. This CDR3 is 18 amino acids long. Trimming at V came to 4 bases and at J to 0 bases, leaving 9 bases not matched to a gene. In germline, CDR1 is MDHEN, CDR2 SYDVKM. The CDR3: CASSSWTSGGQSSYEQYF. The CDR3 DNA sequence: TGTGCCAGCAGTTCCTGGACTAGCGGGGGCCAAAGCTCCTACGAGCAGTACTTC.

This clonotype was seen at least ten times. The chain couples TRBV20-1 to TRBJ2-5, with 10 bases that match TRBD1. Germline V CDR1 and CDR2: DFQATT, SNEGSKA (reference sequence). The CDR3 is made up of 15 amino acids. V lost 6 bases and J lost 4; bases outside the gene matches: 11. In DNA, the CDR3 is TGCAGTGCAACCACACCGGGACAGGGGATAGAGACCCAGTACTTC. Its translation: CSATTPGQGIETQYF.

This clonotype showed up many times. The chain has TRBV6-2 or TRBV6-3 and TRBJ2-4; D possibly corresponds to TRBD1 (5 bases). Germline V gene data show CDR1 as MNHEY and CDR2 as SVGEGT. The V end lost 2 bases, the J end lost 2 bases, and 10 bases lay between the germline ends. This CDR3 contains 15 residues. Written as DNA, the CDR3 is TGTGCCAGCAGTTACATGGCAGGGACCAAAAACATTCAGTACTTC. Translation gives CASSYMAGTKNIQYF.

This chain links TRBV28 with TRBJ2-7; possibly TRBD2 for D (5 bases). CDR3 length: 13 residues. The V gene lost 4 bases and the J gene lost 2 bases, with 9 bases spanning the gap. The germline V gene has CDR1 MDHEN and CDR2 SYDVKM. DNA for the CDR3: TGTGCCAGCAGTTCGGGAATACCCTACGAGCAGTACTTC. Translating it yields CASSSGIPYEQYF.

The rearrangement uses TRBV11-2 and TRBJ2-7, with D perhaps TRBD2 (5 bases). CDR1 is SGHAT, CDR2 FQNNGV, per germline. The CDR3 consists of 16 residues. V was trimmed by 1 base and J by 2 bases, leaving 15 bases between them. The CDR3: CASSLAYSGFPYEQYF. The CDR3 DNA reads TGTGCCAGCAGCTTAGCGTATTCGGGGTTCCCCTACGAGCAGTACTTC.

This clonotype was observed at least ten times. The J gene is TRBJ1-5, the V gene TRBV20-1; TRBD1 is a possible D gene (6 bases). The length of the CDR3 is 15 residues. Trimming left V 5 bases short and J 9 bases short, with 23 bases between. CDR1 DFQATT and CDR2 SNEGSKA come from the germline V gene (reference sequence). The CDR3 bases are TGCAGTGCTCCAGAGAGTGGGGGCGCCAGGGGGCCCCAGCATTTT. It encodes CSAPESGGARGPQHF.

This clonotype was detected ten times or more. CDR3: CASSESGSSYEQYF. The CDR3 nucleotides are TGCGCCAGCAGTGAGTCGGGTAGCTCCTACGAGCAGTACTTC. The V call is TRBV10-1, the J call TRBJ2-7; unclear D gene. V was shortened by 0 bases and J by 0 bases, with 6 bases between the two germline ends. In germline, CDR1 is WNHNN, CDR2 SYGVQD (reference sequence). The CDR3 spans 14 residues.

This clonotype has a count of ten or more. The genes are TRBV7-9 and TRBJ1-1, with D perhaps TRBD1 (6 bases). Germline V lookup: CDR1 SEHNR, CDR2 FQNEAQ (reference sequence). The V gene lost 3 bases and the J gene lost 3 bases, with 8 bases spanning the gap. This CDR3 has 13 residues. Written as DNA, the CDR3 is TGTGCCAGCAGCTTGGCAGGGGACACTGAAGCTTTCTTT. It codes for CASSLAGDTEAFF.

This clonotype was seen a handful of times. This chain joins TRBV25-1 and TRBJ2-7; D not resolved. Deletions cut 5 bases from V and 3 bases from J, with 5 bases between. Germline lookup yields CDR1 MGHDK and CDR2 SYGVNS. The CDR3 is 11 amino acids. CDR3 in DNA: TGTGCCAGCAGTAATATCTACGAGCAGTACTTC. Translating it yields CASSNIYEQYF.

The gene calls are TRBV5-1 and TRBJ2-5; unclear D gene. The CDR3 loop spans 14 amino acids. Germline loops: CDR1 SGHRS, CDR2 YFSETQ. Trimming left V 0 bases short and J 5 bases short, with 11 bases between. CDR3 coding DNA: TGCGCCAGCAGCTTGGGGACCGATAAGGAGACCCAGTACTTC. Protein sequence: CASSLGTDKETQYF.

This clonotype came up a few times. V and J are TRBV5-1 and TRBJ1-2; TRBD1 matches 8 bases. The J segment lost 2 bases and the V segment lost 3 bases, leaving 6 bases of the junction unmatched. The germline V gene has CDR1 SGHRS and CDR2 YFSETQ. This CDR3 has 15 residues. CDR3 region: CASSSGPGGNYGYTF. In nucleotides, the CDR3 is TGCGCCAGCAGCTCCGGCCCAGGGGGCAACTATGGCTACACCTTC.

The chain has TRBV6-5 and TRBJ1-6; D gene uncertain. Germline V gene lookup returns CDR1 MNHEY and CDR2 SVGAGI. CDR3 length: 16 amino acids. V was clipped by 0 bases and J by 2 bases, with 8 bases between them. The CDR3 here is CASSYSERPYNSPLHF. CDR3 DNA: TGTGCCAGCAGTTACTCGGAACGGCCCTATAATTCACCCCTCCACTTT.

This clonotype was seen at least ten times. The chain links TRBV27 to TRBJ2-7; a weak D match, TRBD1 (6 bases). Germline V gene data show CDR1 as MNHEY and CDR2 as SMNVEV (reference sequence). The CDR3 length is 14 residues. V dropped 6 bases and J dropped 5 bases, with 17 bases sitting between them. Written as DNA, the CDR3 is TGTGCCAGCAGGCTCAGGGGACACCGCCACGAGCAGTACTTC. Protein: CASRLRGHRHEQYF.

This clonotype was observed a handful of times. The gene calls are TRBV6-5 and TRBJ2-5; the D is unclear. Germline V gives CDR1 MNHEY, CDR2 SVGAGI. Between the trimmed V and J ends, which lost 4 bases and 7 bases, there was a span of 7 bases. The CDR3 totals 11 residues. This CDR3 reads CASSLDRTQYF. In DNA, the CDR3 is TGTGCCAGCAGTTTAGATAGGACCCAGTACTTC.

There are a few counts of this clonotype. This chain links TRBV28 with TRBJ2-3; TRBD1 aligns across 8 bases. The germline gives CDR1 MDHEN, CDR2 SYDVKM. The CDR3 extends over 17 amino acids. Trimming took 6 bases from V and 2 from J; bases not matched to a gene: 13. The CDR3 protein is CASREIPGGGDTDTQYF. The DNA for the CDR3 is TGTGCCAGCAGGGAGATTCCAGGGGGCGGGGACACAGATACGCAGTATTTT.

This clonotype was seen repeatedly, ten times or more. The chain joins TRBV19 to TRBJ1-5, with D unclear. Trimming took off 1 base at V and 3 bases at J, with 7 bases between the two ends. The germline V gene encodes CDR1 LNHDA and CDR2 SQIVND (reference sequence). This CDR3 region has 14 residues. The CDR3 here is CASSIGSFNQPQHF. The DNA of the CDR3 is TGTGCCAGTAGTATAGGCAGCTTCAATCAGCCCCAGCATTTT.

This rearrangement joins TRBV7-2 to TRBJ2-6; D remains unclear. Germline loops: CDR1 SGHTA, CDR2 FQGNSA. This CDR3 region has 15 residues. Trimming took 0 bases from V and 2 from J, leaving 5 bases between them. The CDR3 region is CASSLAGTGANVLTF. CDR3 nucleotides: TGTGCCAGCAGCTTAGCGGGTACTGGGGCCAACGTCCTGACTTTC. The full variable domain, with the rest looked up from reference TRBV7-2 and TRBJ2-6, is GAGVSQSPSNKVTEKGKDVELRCDPISGHTALYWYRQSLGQGLEFLIYFQGNSAPDKSGLPSDRFSAERTGGSVSTLTIQRTQQEDSAVYLCASSLAGTGANVLTFGAGSRLTVL.

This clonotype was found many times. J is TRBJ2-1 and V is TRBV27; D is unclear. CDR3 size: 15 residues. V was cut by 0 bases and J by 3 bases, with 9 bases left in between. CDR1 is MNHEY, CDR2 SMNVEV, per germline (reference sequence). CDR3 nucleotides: TGTGCCAGCAGTTTATCCCCCCCCAGCTACAATGAGCAGTTCTTC. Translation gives CASSLSPPSYNEQFF.

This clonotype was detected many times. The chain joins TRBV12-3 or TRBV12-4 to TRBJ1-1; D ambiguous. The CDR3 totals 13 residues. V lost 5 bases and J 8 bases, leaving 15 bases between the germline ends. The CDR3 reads CASSRLEGLEAFF. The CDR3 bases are TGTGCCAGCAGTCGCCTAGAGGGCCTGGAAGCTTTCTTT.

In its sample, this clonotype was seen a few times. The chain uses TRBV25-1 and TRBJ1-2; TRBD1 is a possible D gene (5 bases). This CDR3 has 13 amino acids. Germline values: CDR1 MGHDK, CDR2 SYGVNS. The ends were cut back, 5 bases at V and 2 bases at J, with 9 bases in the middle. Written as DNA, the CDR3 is TGTGCCAGCAGTTACGGGGGGAACTATGGCTACACCTTC. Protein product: CASSYGGNYGYTF.

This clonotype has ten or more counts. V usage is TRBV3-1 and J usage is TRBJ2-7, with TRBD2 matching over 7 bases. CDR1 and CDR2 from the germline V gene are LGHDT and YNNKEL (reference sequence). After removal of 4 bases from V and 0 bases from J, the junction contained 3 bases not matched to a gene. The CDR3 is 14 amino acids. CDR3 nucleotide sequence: TGTGCCAGCAGCCGGGGGGGAAGCTCCTACGAGCAGTACTTC. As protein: CASSRGGSSYEQYF.

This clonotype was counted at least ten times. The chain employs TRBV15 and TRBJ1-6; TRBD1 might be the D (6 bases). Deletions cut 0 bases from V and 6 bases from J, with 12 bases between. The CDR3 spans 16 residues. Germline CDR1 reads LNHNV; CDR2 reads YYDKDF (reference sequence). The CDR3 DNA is TGTGCCACCAGCAGAGATGCAGGGGTGGTTAATTCACCCCTCCACTTT. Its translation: CATSRDAGVVNSPLHF.